Following are 24 T cell receptor beta chains from one sample sequenced in a study of shared clonotypes between healthy human individuals. The repertoire was sequenced with immunoSEQ multiplex PCR; TCRdb's copy has only in-frame clones and lacks some. The sample holds over 2 million clones, over 85% seen once. In the naive CD8 group, cells lacked CD45RO and were positively selected for CCR7, so terminally differentiated effector memory CD45RA+ cells were left out. Sequenced input: naive CD8+ T cells sorted from blood. These receptors were taken from a man younger than 30 in good health.

The V gene is TRBV2, the J gene TRBJ2-7; no clear D. Germline assignment: CDR1 SNHLY and CDR2 FYNNEI. The CDR3 has 12 amino acids. Deletions cut 7 bases from V and 4 bases from J, with 11 bases between. The CDR3 coding sequence is TGTGCCAGCATGGCGGAACTATACGAGCAGTACTTC. It specifies CASMAELYEQYF. The full variable domain, completed using reference TRBV2 and TRBJ2-7, is EPEVTQTPSHQVTQMGQEVILRCVPISNHLYFYWYRQILGQKVEFLVSFYNNEISEKSEIFDDQFSVERPDGSNFTLKIRSTKLEDSAMYFCASMAELYEQYFGPGTRLTVT.

This chain joins TRBV30 and TRBJ1-4, with 7 bases that match TRBD1. This CDR3 is 16 amino acids long. V gave up 3 bases and J gave up 4 bases; unmatched junction bases: 11. The germline gives CDR1 GTSNPN, CDR2 SVGIG (reference sequence). The CDR3 protein is CAWRELTGQNNEKLFF. CDR3 coding DNA: TGTGCCTGGAGAGAGCTCACGGGACAGAATAATGAAAAACTGTTTTTT.

V and J are TRBV6-1 and TRBJ2-7; TRBD1 agrees at 10 bases. Looked up from germline, CDR1 is MNHNS and CDR2 is SASEGT. Trimming cost V 0 bases and J 0 bases; bases outside gene matches: 17. This CDR3 has 21 residues. The CDR3 region has the DNA TGTGCCAGCAGTGAAGCCAAGGGGCGGGACAGGGGTTTTCGGCACTCCTACGAGCAGTACTTC. Encoded protein: CASSEAKGRDRGFRHSYEQYF.

On this clone: Other DNA variants within this sample encode the same CDR3. V is TRBV13 and J is TRBJ1-1; TRBD1 matches at 8 bases. CDR1 and CDR2 (germline): PRHDT, FYEKMQ (reference sequence). V shed 3 bases and J 5 bases; nucleotides not matched to a gene: 2. This CDR3 contains 13 residues. The CDR3 DNA reads TGTGCCAGCAGCTTGCAGGGGGCTACTGAAGCTTTCTTT. This encodes CASSLQGATEAFF.

The chain links TRBV6-1 to TRBJ2-3; TRBD2 agrees at 11 bases. The germline gives CDR1 MNHNS, CDR2 SASEGT. The V segment lost 3 bases and the J segment 3 bases; nucleotides outside the gene matches: 5. CDR3 length equals 16 residues. CDR3 loop: CASSDTSGSETDTQYF. In DNA form, the CDR3 reads TGTGCCAGCAGTGATACTAGCGGGAGCGAGACAGATACGCAGTATTTT.

This chain joins TRBV4-3 and TRBJ2-1, with D possibly being TRBD1 or TRBD2 (6 bases each). Trimming left V 3 bases short and J 2 bases short, with 11 bases between. The CDR3 runs 15 residues. Germline lookup yields CDR1 LGHNA and CDR2 YSLEER. For the CDR3, the DNA is TGCGCCAGCAGCCACGCGGAGGGGGCCTACAATGAGCAGTTCTTC. It is translated as CASSHAEGAYNEQFF.

The genes are TRBV11-2 and TRBJ2-2; TRBD1 is a possible D gene (6 bases). There are 15 residues in the CDR3. The V end lost 3 bases, the J end lost 4 bases, and 12 bases lay between the germline ends. Germline V gene sequence: CDR1 SGHAT, CDR2 FQNNGV. The CDR3 loop is CASSLAGDRTGELFF. The DNA of the CDR3 is TGTGCCAGCAGCTTGGCAGGGGATCGCACCGGGGAGCTGTTTTTT.

The chain joins TRBV7-8 to TRBJ2-5, with TRBD2 identical over 9 bases. This CDR3 contains 15 residues. J gave up 2 bases and V 1 base, and 2 bases lay outside the gene matches. Germline CDR1 SGHVS, CDR2 FQNEAQ. The CDR3 DNA reads as TGTGCCAGCAGCTTAGAAGCGGGGGGTCAAGAGACCCAGTACTTC. It yields the protein CASSLEAGGQETQYF.

The rearrangement uses TRBV5-6 and TRBJ2-7, with 7 bases lining up with TRBD2. This CDR3 is built from 16 residues. Germline-derived CDR1 and CDR2 are SGHDT and YYEEEE. V lost 7 bases to trimming and J lost 0 bases; unmatched junction nucleotides: 13. CDR3 loop: CASRASGILSSYEQYF. In DNA form, the CDR3 reads TGTGCCAGCCGGGCTAGCGGAATTCTGAGCTCCTACGAGCAGTACTTC.

The genes are TRBV18 and TRBJ1-5; TRBD1 matches 7 bases. CDR3 length: 16 residues. Germline values: CDR1 KGHSH, CDR2 LQKENI. Trimming took 2 bases from V and 6 from J; bases not matched to a gene: 10. The CDR3 spells CASSPSDRVESQPQHF. As DNA, the CDR3 is TGTGCCAGCTCACCATCAGACAGGGTTGAAAGTCAGCCCCAGCATTTT.

The chain is built from TRBV30 and TRBJ2-7; possible D gene TRBD1, 6 bases. The V end was cut by 0 bases, the J end by 7 bases, with 16 bases between. This CDR3 spans 14 amino acids. Germline CDR1 reads GTSNPN; CDR2 reads SVGIG (reference sequence). This chain's CDR3 is CAWSVGAGANEQYF. DNA for the CDR3: TGTGCCTGGAGTGTAGGGGCAGGGGCAAATGAGCAGTACTTC.

This sequence joins TRBV18 and TRBJ1-1, with D uncertain. V lost 2 bases and J 4 bases, leaving 11 bases between the germline ends. Germline assignment: CDR1 KGHSH and CDR2 LQKENI. This CDR3 contains 14 residues. The CDR3 loop reads CASSPGGEGTEAFF. DNA for the CDR3: TGTGCCAGCTCACCAGGTGGGGAAGGCACTGAAGCTTTCTTT.

The chain has TRBV27 and TRBJ2-1, with D maybe TRBD2 (6 bases). This CDR3 has 12 residues. Germline V lookup: CDR1 MNHEY, CDR2 SMNVEV (reference sequence). V shed 2 bases and J shed 10 bases, with 9 bases lying between them. The CDR3 DNA sequence: TGTGCCAGCAGTTTAAACGGGAGAGAGCAGTTCTTC. Its protein product is CASSLNGREQFF.

The rearrangement uses TRBV11-2 and TRBJ1-5, with D uncertain. Looked up from germline, CDR1 is SGHAT and CDR2 is FQNNGV. The CDR3 is made up of 13 amino acids. The V gene lost 0 bases and the J gene lost 5 bases, with 5 bases spanning the gap. CDR3 loop: CASSLELDQPQHF. The DNA of the CDR3 is TGTGCCAGCAGCTTAGAATTAGATCAGCCCCAGCATTTT.

V usage is TRBV7-8 and J usage is TRBJ2-1; D gene ambiguous. V lost 4 bases to trimming and J lost 8 bases, with 15 bases between them. This CDR3 contains 14 residues. Germline assignment: CDR1 SGHVS and CDR2 FQNEAQ. DNA of the CDR3: TGTGCCAGCAGCTCCCCCGGTAGAGACGATGAGCAGTTCTTC. Its translation: CASSSPGRDDEQFF.

This chain connects TRBV6-1 to TRBJ1-6, with 9 bases fitting TRBD1. The J segment lost 10 bases and the V segment lost 5 bases, leaving 9 bases of the junction unmatched. The CDR3 extends over 15 amino acids. Looked up from germline, CDR1 is MNHNS and CDR2 is SASEGT. The CDR3 here is CASSSGTGKGSPLHF. Here the CDR3 DNA reads TGTGCCAGCAGTTCCGGGACAGGGAAGGGCTCACCCCTCCACTTT.

This chain joins TRBV18 and TRBJ2-7; TRBD2 matches at 7 bases. The V and J ends lost 2 bases and 3 bases, in that order; junction bases with no gene match: 16. The CDR3 consists of 18 residues. From germline, CDR1 is KGHSH and CDR2 LQKENI. CDR3 in amino acids: CASSPLAGEPGNNYEQYF. The CDR3 DNA is TGTGCCAGCTCACCATTGGCGGGGGAGCCGGGAAATAACTACGAGCAGTACTTC.

This clone has just one count. Within the sample, other DNA sequences also encode this same CDR3. The chain recombines TRBV7-6 with TRBJ2-3; D is uncertain. The germline CDR1 and CDR2 sequences are SGHVS and FNYEAQ. The CDR3 length is 14 residues. The V end was cut by 2 bases, the J end by 1 base, with 7 bases between. In DNA, the CDR3 is TGTGCCAGCAGCTTAAATGGGGGCACAGATACGCAGTATTTT. Translating it yields CASSLNGGTDTQYF.

The J gene is TRBJ2-7, the V gene TRBV11-2; 8 bases are shared with TRBD2. The CDR3 is 15 residues long. Germline V gene lookup returns CDR1 SGHAT and CDR2 FQNNGV. Trimming cost V 3 bases and J 0 bases; bases outside gene matches: 4. The DNA for the CDR3 is TGTGCCAGCAGCTTTAAGGGGACTAGCTCCTACGAGCAGTACTTC. Translation gives CASSFKGTSSYEQYF.

In regard to this clone: The same CDR3 arises from other DNA sequences in this sample as well. V is TRBV5-4 and J is TRBJ1-1, with D hard to call. This CDR3 is 13 amino acids long. Germline-derived CDR1 and CDR2 are SGHNT and YYREEE (reference sequence). Between the trimmed V and J ends, which lost 4 bases and 5 bases, there was a span of 12 bases. CDR3 nucleotides: TGTGCCAGCAGCCCCGGAGGAGGAACTGAAGCTTTCTTT. Residues: CASSPGGGTEAFF.

This clone occurred once. The CDR3 protein is CASSLGSAGTDTGELFF. The CDR3, as DNA: TGTGCCAGCAGCTTAGGGAGTGCCGGGACAGACACCGGGGAGCTGTTTTTT. This sequence joins TRBV7-9 and TRBJ2-2; 7 positions agree with TRBD1. The CDR3 covers 17 residues. CDR1 and CDR2 (germline): SEHNR, FQNEAQ (reference sequence). V lost 1 base and J lost 3; bases outside the gene matches: 8.

On this clone itself: Within the sample, other DNA sequences also encode this same CDR3. V gene TRBV6-5 combines with J gene TRBJ2-7, with TRBD1 identical over 9 bases. The germline V gene has CDR1 MNHEY and CDR2 SVGAGI. CDR3 length: 14 residues. The ends lost 4 bases at V and 2 bases at J; junction bases unmatched: 3. The CDR3, as DNA: TGTGCCAGCAGTTGGACAGGGGAAGCCTACGAGCAGTACTTC. Its translation: CASSWTGEAYEQYF.

CDR3 loop: CASSFWTGSYNSPLHF. DNA of the CDR3: TGTGCCAGCAGCTTCTGGACGGGCTCCTATAATTCACCCCTCCACTTT. The chain employs TRBV7-9 and TRBJ1-6, with D uncertain. CDR1 is SEHNR, CDR2 FQNEAQ, per germline (reference sequence). The CDR3 sequence is 16 residues long. Trimming left V 3 bases short and J 0 bases short, with 9 bases between.

The rearrangement links TRBV7-9 to TRBJ2-2; D is undetermined. V lost 3 bases and J lost 7, with 12 bases in between. The germline V gene encodes CDR1 SEHNR and CDR2 FQNEAQ (reference sequence). This CDR3 has 14 residues. CDR3 region: CASSLWRDIGELFF. DNA for the CDR3: TGTGCCAGCAGCTTGTGGAGAGACATCGGGGAGCTGTTTTTT.